These 21 T cell receptor beta chains came from one sample sequenced in a study of cytomegalovirus exposure and HLA in healthy donors. The PCR used 60 Vbeta and 13 Jbeta primers. The data were produced by immunoSEQ multiplex PCR, yet TCRdb's version contains in-frame clones alone and is incomplete. The sample holds approximately 160,000 clones, about 80% seen once. Sequencing used PBMCs. The origin of the receptors is a man younger than 40 in good health and CMV-seropositive.

The V and J genes are TRBV28 and TRBJ1-5; D possibly corresponds to TRBD1 (6 bases). The V gene lost 3 bases and the J gene lost 6 bases, with 18 bases spanning the gap. Germline V gene lookup returns CDR1 MDHEN and CDR2 SYDVKM. The CDR3 runs to 16 residues. DNA of the CDR3: TGTGCCAGCAGTTTGGGACAACTCGCCGCGTTTCAGCCCCAGCATTTT. Protein: CASSLGQLAAFQPQHF. The full variable domain, its missing parts supplied by reference TRBV28 and TRBJ1-5, is DVKVTQSSRYLVKRTGEKVFLECVQDMDHENMFWYRQDPGLGLRLIYFSYDVKMKEKGDIPEGYSVSREKKERFSLILESASTNQTSMYLCASSLGQLAAFQPQHFGDGTRLSIL.

J is TRBJ2-7 and V is TRBV7-2, with D unclear. CDR1 is SGHTA, CDR2 FQGNSA, per germline. The germline V and J ends were trimmed by 1 base and 5 bases, with 6 bases remaining between them. The CDR3 contains 12 residues. CDR3 sequence (DNA): TGTGCCAGCAGCTTAGGGGCGCACGAGCAGTACTTC. It yields the protein CASSLGAHEQYF. The entire variable domain, with the rest obtained from reference TRBV7-2 and TRBJ2-7, is as follows: GAGVSQSPSNKVTEKGKDVELRCDPISGHTALYWYRQSLGQGLEFLIYFQGNSAPDKSGLPSDRFSAERTGGSVSTLTIQRTQQEDSAVYLCASSLGAHEQYFGPGTRLTVT.

The V call is TRBV6-5, the J call TRBJ2-5; D not certain. The DNA end favors TRBJ2-7, so the J call may be wrong. This CDR3 region has 13 residues. Germline V gives CDR1 MNHEY, CDR2 SVGAGI. The CDR3 DNA follows: TGTGCCAGCAGCCCAGCCCCAGGCCGCGAGCAGTACTTC. Protein product: CASSPAPGREQYF.

This chain links TRBV2 with TRBJ2-1; 11 bases map to TRBD2. The CDR3 spans 15 residues. V shed 0 bases, J shed 9 bases, and the junction held 4 bases outside the gene matches. Germline V gene sequence: CDR1 SNHLY, CDR2 FYNNEI. CDR3 residues: CASSEAPLAGGEQFF. CDR3 DNA sequence: TGTGCCAGCAGTGAAGCCCCCCTAGCGGGAGGTGAGCAGTTCTTC.

The chain links TRBV10-2 to TRBJ1-2; the match to TRBD1 covers 8 bases. After removal of 8 bases from V and 5 bases from J, the junction contained 10 bases not matched to a gene. Germline CDR1 reads WSHSY; CDR2 reads SAAADI. The CDR3 is 14 residues long. CDR3 coding DNA: TGCGCCAGCCATGAGGAAGGGACAGGTTATGGCTACACCTTC. This encodes CASHEEGTGYGYTF.

This chain connects TRBV14 to TRBJ1-4; D is perhaps TRBD1 (5 bases). Germline V gene sequence: CDR1 SGHDN, CDR2 FVKESK. The CDR3 length is 15 residues. The V end was cut by 4 bases, the J end by 10 bases, with 19 bases between. In nucleotides, the CDR3 is TGTGCCAGCAGCCCCACCGAGGAGGGGTTGGCAAAACTGTTTTTT. Translation gives CASSPTEEGLAKLFF. Full variable domain (rest looked up from reference TRBV14 and TRBJ1-4): EAGVTQFPSHSVIEKGQTVTLRCDPISGHDNLYWYRRVMGKEIKFLLHFVKESKQDESGMPNNRFLAERTGGTYSTLKVQPAELEDSGVYFCASSPTEEGLAKLFFGSGTQLSVL.

CDR3 amino acids: CASRQSTGSYYEQYF. The CDR3 coding sequence is TGTGCCAGCAGGCAAAGTACAGGGTCATACTACGAGCAGTACTTC. The chain links TRBV6-1 to TRBJ2-7, with D perhaps TRBD1 (6 bases). The CDR3 runs 15 residues. Between the trimmed V and J ends, which lost 6 bases and 3 bases, there was a span of 18 bases. Germline CDR1 MNHNS, CDR2 SASEGT.

V is TRBV30 and J is TRBJ1-1; 7 bases agree with TRBD1. The CDR3 has 16 amino acids. Germline V gene data show CDR1 as GTSNPN and CDR2 as SVGIG (reference sequence). Trimming removed 8 bases from V and 0 bases from J; junction bases left unmatched: 15. The CDR3 DNA follows: TGTGCCGTAATGGCAGGGACAGATTTTATGAACACTGAAGCTTTCTTT. Protein: CAVMAGTDFMNTEAFF.

The chain carries TRBV28 and TRBJ2-7, with 14 bases fitting TRBD2. The CDR3 extends over 17 amino acids. V was pared by 8 bases and J by 5 bases, with 14 bases of the junction left unmatched. Germline values: CDR1 MDHEN, CDR2 SYDVKM. The CDR3 DNA sequence: TGTGCCAGCTCCAGCCCCGGGACTAGCGGGAGTGGGGACGAGCAGTACTTC. Its translation is CASSSPGTSGSGDEQYF.

This clone appeared a few times. The chain combines TRBV5-4 with TRBJ1-1; no clear D gene. The germline CDR1 and CDR2 sequences are SGHNT and YYREEE (reference sequence). Trimming removed 0 bases at V and 0 bases at J, with 12 bases between. The CDR3 runs 16 residues. The DNA of the CDR3 is TGTGCCAGCAGCTTGGGTTTTGGGAGGATGAACACTGAAGCTTTCTTT. Protein product: CASSLGFGRMNTEAFF.

The rearrangement links TRBV7-2 to TRBJ2-7; TRBD1 aligns across 7 bases. The ends lost 1 base at V and 0 bases at J; junction bases unmatched: 3. Germline assignment: CDR1 SGHTA and CDR2 FQGNSA. This CDR3 is 15 amino acids long. For the CDR3, the DNA is TGTGCCAGCAGCTTAGGGGCAGGGGGCTCCTACGAGCAGTACTTC. Its translation: CASSLGAGGSYEQYF. Full variable domain (remainder filled in from reference TRBV7-2 and TRBJ2-7): GAGVSQSPSNKVTEKGKDVELRCDPISGHTALYWYRQSLGQGLEFLIYFQGNSAPDKSGLPSDRFSAERTGGSVSTLTIQRTQQEDSAVYLCASSLGAGGSYEQYFGPGTRLTVT.

This clone was detected once. The chain has TRBV4-1 and TRBJ1-2; no definite D call. The CDR3 length is 15 residues. The ends were cut back, 0 bases at V and 3 bases at J, with 11 bases in the middle. From germline, CDR1 is MGHRA and CDR2 YSYEKL. This CDR3 is CASSQDSESDYGYTF. In nucleotides, the CDR3 is TGCGCCAGCAGCCAAGATTCAGAATCAGACTATGGCTACACCTTC.

The chain joins TRBV4-1 to TRBJ2-2; 9 bases agree with TRBD2. Germline CDR1 and CDR2: MGHRA and YSYEKL. The CDR3 has 20 residues. Trimming cost V 0 bases and J 0 bases; bases outside gene matches: 11. CDR3 protein: CASSQEVSGRGGSNTGELFF. The CDR3 region has the DNA TGCGCCAGCAGCCAAGAGGTTAGCGGGAGAGGGGGATCGAACACCGGGGAGCTGTTTTTT.

This chain links TRBV6-5 with TRBJ1-2; 7 bases are a match to TRBD1. V gave up 2 bases and J gave up 6 bases; unmatched junction bases: 12. There are 16 residues in the CDR3. Germline lookup yields CDR1 MNHEY and CDR2 SVGAGI. CDR3 coding DNA: TGTGCCAGCAGTTACGGTCAGTTGACAGGGACAGATGGCTACACCTTC. Translating it yields CASSYGQLTGTDGYTF.

The gene calls are TRBV9 and TRBJ1-6; D unresolved. With 3 bases removed from V and 9 bases from J, the gap between germline ends came to 13 bases. In germline, CDR1 is SGDLS, CDR2 YYNGEE. The CDR3 runs 14 residues. CDR3 DNA: TGTGCCAGCAGCGACCGAGGTGAGGTTTCACCCCTCCACTTT. It translates to CASSDRGEVSPLHF.

The CDR3 protein is CASSSPAGNYGYTF. The DNA of the CDR3 is TGTGCCAGCAGCTCCCCAGCGGGAAACTATGGCTACACCTTC. The chain is built from TRBV7-9 and TRBJ1-2; D unresolved. The CDR3 sequence is 14 residues long. Germline V gives CDR1 SEHNR, CDR2 FQNEAQ (reference sequence). Trimming shortened V by 4 bases and J by 2 bases, and 11 bases separated the two germline ends.

This clone is classed as medium-sized. The chain carries TRBV4-1 and TRBJ2-4, with 11 nucleotides matching TRBD1. V was pared by 1 base and J by 5 bases, with 16 bases of the junction left unmatched. The CDR3 totals 20 residues. Germline V gives CDR1 MGHRA, CDR2 YSYEKL. DNA for the CDR3: TGCGCCAGCAGCCAAGTCGACCCCCGGACAGGGGGCGCGGGGGAAAACATTCAGTACTTC. Its translation is CASSQVDPRTGGAGENIQYF.

This chain uses TRBV6-5 with TRBJ2-3, with D possibly matching TRBD1 (5 bases). The CDR3 has 13 residues. Trimming removed 6 bases at V and 2 bases at J, with 9 bases between. Germline V gene data show CDR1 as MNHEY and CDR2 as SVGAGI. The CDR3, as DNA: TGTGCCAGCAGCAGACAGATCACAGATACGCAGTATTTT. This gives the protein CASSRQITDTQYF.

This clone was detected only a few times. The chain is built from TRBV13 and TRBJ1-2; 7 positions agree with TRBD1. The CDR3 spans 15 residues. With 5 bases clipped from V and 4 bases from J, the junction kept 10 bases outside the gene matches. Germline CDR1 reads PRHDT; CDR2 reads FYEKMQ (reference sequence). DNA for the CDR3: TGTGCCAGCAGCCATCGGGACAGATCCTCCTATGGCTACACCTTC. As protein: CASSHRDRSSYGYTF.

The chain combines TRBV19 with TRBJ2-1; 7 bases are a match to TRBD1. Trimming at V came to 7 bases and at J to 3 bases, leaving 6 bases not matched to a gene. The CDR3 sequence is 14 residues long. Germline lookup yields CDR1 LNHDA and CDR2 SQIVND (reference sequence). The CDR3 loop reads CASTPGQDYNEQFF. In DNA form, the CDR3 reads TGTGCCAGTACCCCCGGACAGGACTACAATGAGCAGTTCTTC. Together with reference TRBV19 and TRBJ2-1, the CDR3 gives the full variable domain: DGGITQSPKYLFRKEGQNVTLSCEQNLNHDAMYWYRQDPGQGLRLIYYSQIVNDFQKGDIAEGYSVSREKKESFPLTVTSAQKNPTAFYLCASTPGQDYNEQFFGPGTRLTVL.

The V gene is TRBV11-3, the J gene TRBJ1-3; unclear D gene. CDR1 is SGHNT, CDR2 YENEEA, per germline. V lost 1 base and J lost 0, with 7 bases in between. CDR3 length: 15 amino acids. CDR3 sequence reads: CASSLGRSSGNTIYF. CDR3 bases: TGTGCCAGCAGCTTAGGGCGGAGCTCTGGAAACACCATATATTTT.